The 19 T cell receptor beta chains reported below all come from one sample, sequenced in a study of shared clonotypes between healthy human individuals. Clones were read by immunoSEQ multiplex PCR, and TCRdb kept only the in-frame ones, dropping some. The sample records more than 1,200,000 clones, 98% to 99% being singletons. Sequenced material: naive CD4+ T cells sorted from blood. Stated subset: CD45RA+ positively selected. The receptors shown here come from a man aged 25-40 years in good health.

This chain connects TRBV28 to TRBJ2-3, with a weak D call TRBD2 (5 bases). Trimming took 0 bases from V and 1 from J, leaving 11 bases between them. Germline V gene data show CDR1 as MDHEN and CDR2 as SYDVKM. The CDR3 is made up of 16 amino acids. CDR3 DNA sequence: TGTGCCAGCAGTTTATGGGTAGCGCGGCGCACAGATACGCAGTATTTT. Translating it yields CASSLWVARRTDTQYF. The complete variable domain, with remaining parts taken from reference TRBV28 and TRBJ2-3, reads DVKVTQSSRYLVKRTGEKVFLECVQDMDHENMFWYRQDPGLGLRLIYFSYDVKMKEKGDIPEGYSVSREKKERFSLILESASTNQTSMYLCASSLWVARRTDTQYFGPGTRLTVL.

The J gene is TRBJ2-1, the V gene TRBV27; 7 positions agree with TRBD2. There are 16 residues in the CDR3. The germline V gene has CDR1 MNHEY and CDR2 SMNVEV (reference sequence). J gave up 4 bases and V 1 base, and 7 bases lay outside the gene matches. The CDR3 here is CASSLLASGVYNEQFF. The CDR3 DNA reads TGTGCCAGCAGTTTATTAGCTAGCGGTGTGTACAATGAGCAGTTCTTC.

CDR3 nucleotides: TGTGCCAGCAGCGTAACTAGCAATCAGCCCCAGCATTTT. Encoded protein: CASSVTSNQPQHF. The genes are TRBV9 and TRBJ1-5; no clear D gene. V lost 1 base, J lost 0 bases, and 2 bases lay in between. The germline V gene encodes CDR1 SGDLS and CDR2 YYNGEE. The CDR3 contains 13 residues.

J is TRBJ1-5 and V is TRBV18; TRBD1 might be the D (6 bases). V was shortened by 2 bases and J by 3 bases, with 11 bases between the two germline ends. The germline V gene encodes CDR1 KGHSH and CDR2 LQKENI. The CDR3 is 15 amino acids. The CDR3 region is CASSPSQGFNQPQHF. Here the CDR3 DNA reads TGTGCCAGCTCACCAAGCCAGGGGTTCAATCAGCCCCAGCATTTT. Full variable domain (missing parts from reference TRBV18 and TRBJ1-5): NAGVMQNPRHLVRRRGQEARLRCSPMKGHSHVYWYRQLPEEGLKFMVYLQKENIIDESGMPKERFSAEFPKEGPSILRIQQVVRGDSAAYFCASSPSQGFNQPQHFGDGTRLSIL.

This chain joins TRBV5-1 and TRBJ2-7; TRBD2 matches 8 bases. Trimming took 4 bases from V and 2 from J; bases not matched to a gene: 8. Germline V lookup: CDR1 SGHRS, CDR2 YFSETQ. The length of the CDR3 is 15 residues. This chain's CDR3 is CASSQTGLETYEQYF. The CDR3 DNA is TGCGCCAGCAGCCAGACGGGACTAGAGACCTACGAGCAGTACTTC.

The chain joins TRBV18 to TRBJ2-2, with D unresolved. V was pared by 4 bases and J by 3 bases, with 12 bases between. The CDR3 is 15 amino acids. From germline, CDR1 is KGHSH and CDR2 LQKENI. The CDR3 coding sequence is TGTGCCAGCTCACTCCTCGACAAATACACCGGGGAGCTGTTTTTT. Translating gives CASSLLDKYTGELFF.

This chain joins TRBV5-1 and TRBJ2-5; tentatively, D is TRBD2 (6 bases). The V gene's germline CDR1 is SGHRS and CDR2 YFSETQ. Trimming stripped 0 bases from V and 2 bases from J, with 11 bases between. This CDR3 has 15 residues. The DNA of the CDR3 is TGCGCCAGCAGCTTGGTTCTTAGCGGACAAGAGACCCAGTACTTC. This encodes CASSLVLSGQETQYF.

This clone has only one observation. The J gene is TRBJ2-3, the V gene TRBV5-1; 12 bases fit TRBD2. V shed 0 bases, J shed 4 bases, and the junction held 3 bases outside the gene matches. This CDR3 has 16 residues. Germline CDR1 SGHRS, CDR2 YFSETQ. The CDR3 DNA sequence: TGCGCCAGCAGCTTGGCGCTAGCGGGAGGGGCAGATACGCAGTATTTT. Translated: CASSLALAGGADTQYF.

Only one count was recorded for this clone. The chain has TRBV18 and TRBJ2-1; D possibly corresponds to TRBD1 (6 bases). This CDR3 contains 15 residues. Trimming stripped 1 base from V and 5 bases from J, with 12 bases between. Germline V gene lookup returns CDR1 KGHSH and CDR2 LQKENI. CDR3: CASSPQTGFDNEQFF. The CDR3, as DNA: TGTGCCAGCTCACCACAAACAGGGTTTGACAATGAGCAGTTCTTC. The variable domain in full, with the rest retrieved from reference TRBV18 and TRBJ2-1, is NAGVMQNPRHLVRRRGQEARLRCSPMKGHSHVYWYRQLPEEGLKFMVYLQKENIIDESGMPKERFSAEFPKEGPSILRIQQVVRGDSAAYFCASSPQTGFDNEQFFGPGTRLTVL.

The rearrangement joins TRBV7-2 to TRBJ1-5; possibly TRBD1 for D (5 bases). The CDR3 runs to 13 residues. Germline CDR1 reads SGHTA; CDR2 reads FQGNSA. V was pared by 1 base and J by 5 bases, with 6 bases between. The CDR3, as DNA: TGTGCCAGCAGCTTAGGGACATATCAGCCCCAGCATTTT. Translation: CASSLGTYQPQHF.

For this clone: This specimen includes other DNA sequences encoding the same CDR3. This chain joins TRBV10-1 and TRBJ2-3; D is uncertain. V was cut by 6 bases and J by 1 base, with 2 bases left in between. Germline loops: CDR1 WNHNN, CDR2 SYGVQD (reference sequence). The CDR3 is made up of 11 amino acids. The CDR3 sequence: CASSRTDTQYF. Written as DNA, the CDR3 is TGCGCCAGCAGCCGCACAGATACGCAGTATTTT.

The genes are TRBV11-3 and TRBJ2-3; the D is unclear. The CDR3 covers 13 residues. From germline, CDR1 is SGHNT and CDR2 YENEEA. V was cut by 5 bases and J by 3 bases, with 9 bases left in between. CDR3 bases: TGTGCCAGCAGCGAAGGACCGACAGATACGCAGTATTTT. Its translation: CASSEGPTDTQYF.

V gene TRBV5-5 combines with J gene TRBJ2-5; D is undetermined. V was pared by 4 bases and J by 5 bases, with 12 bases between. The CDR3 consists of 13 residues. Germline loops: CDR1 SGHKS, CDR2 YYEKEE (reference sequence). As DNA, the CDR3 is TGTGCCAGCAGCCTGACGGTGAGGGAGACCCAGTACTTC. The encoded protein is CASSLTVRETQYF.

The chain carries TRBV18 and TRBJ1-5, with 8 bases identical to TRBD1. Per the germline V gene, CDR1 is KGHSH and CDR2 is LQKENI. J was trimmed by 6 bases and V by 5 bases; bases with no gene match: 9. CDR3 size: 15 residues. CDR3 loop: CASSTKTGGAQPQHF. In DNA form, the CDR3 reads TGTGCCAGCTCAACAAAAACAGGGGGGGCTCAGCCCCAGCATTTT.

The gene calls are TRBV27 and TRBJ2-7, with 7 positions matching TRBD1. The CDR3 has 14 amino acids. The germline V gene has CDR1 MNHEY and CDR2 SMNVEV (reference sequence). J lost 2 bases, V lost 6 bases, and 7 bases had no gene match. The CDR3 here is CASRLRDRAYEQYF. The DNA of the CDR3 is TGTGCCAGCAGACTCCGGGACAGAGCCTACGAGCAGTACTTC.

A remark on this clone: At the DNA level, this CDR3 is encoded by other sequences in the same sample as well. This chain links TRBV18 with TRBJ1-3, with D hard to call. This CDR3 spans 13 amino acids. Germline assignment: CDR1 KGHSH and CDR2 LQKENI. Trimming left V 2 bases short and J 3 bases short, with 5 bases between. Here the CDR3 reads CASSPSGGNTIYF. The DNA of the CDR3 is TGTGCCAGCTCACCATCGGGTGGAAACACCATATATTTT.

The chain is built from TRBV15 and TRBJ2-7; TRBD1 aligns across 10 bases. This CDR3 is 17 amino acids long. The V and J ends lost 2 bases and 4 bases, in that order; junction bases with no gene match: 11. Germline V gene sequence: CDR1 LNHNV, CDR2 YYDKDF (reference sequence). For the CDR3, the DNA is TGTGCCACCAGCAGACCCGGTCCGGGACAGGGGTCGTACGAGCAGTACTTC. Translated: CATSRPGPGQGSYEQYF.

The CDR3 reads CASSLGPTGAGTNYGYTF. The CDR3 DNA reads as TGCGCCAGCAGCTTGGGTCCGACAGGGGCAGGAACTAACTATGGCTACACCTTC. This chain links TRBV5-1 with TRBJ1-2; 8 nucleotides agree with TRBD1. The CDR3 loop spans 18 amino acids. In germline, CDR1 is SGHRS, CDR2 YFSETQ. V lost 0 bases to trimming and J lost 0 bases; unmatched junction nucleotides: 10. The whole variable domain, filled in from reference TRBV5-1 and TRBJ1-2, reads KAGVTQTPRYLIKTRGQQVTLSCSPISGHRSVSWYQQTPGQGLQFLFEYFSETQRNKGNFPGRFSGRQFSNSRSEMNVSTLELGDSALYLCASSLGPTGAGTNYGYTFGSGTRLTVV.

The chain uses TRBV20-1 and TRBJ2-1; D is unresolved. This CDR3 spans 11 amino acids. Germline CDR1 is DFQATT and CDR2 is SNEGSKA (reference sequence). Trimming cost V 6 bases and J 9 bases, with 12 bases left between them. As DNA, the CDR3 is TGCAGTGCCTACTCGATCGGTGAGCAGTTCTTC. The encoded protein is CSAYSIGEQFF.